A selection of T cell receptor beta chains follows, all from one sample in a study of cytomegalovirus exposure and HLA in healthy donors. Assay used: immunoSEQ multiplex PCR; TCRdb lists only in-frame clones, some missing. Of around 150,000 clones in the sample, approximately 70% were seen once. The sequencing input was PBMCs. Receptor source: a man aged 40-55 years in good health and CMV-seropositive. The CDR3 runs from the conserved cysteine through the conserved F or W. Fields, in order: J gene, clone size, V gene, D gene, CDR3 DNA, CDR3 protein. A D gene is named only where the DNA matches it firmly. Clone size, where shown, is once, few, many, or a class for clones that have expanded.

TRBJ1-2 . TRBV4-3 . TGCGCCAGCAGCCAGGCGTGGGCAGCTAACTATGGCTACACCTTC CASSQAWAANYGYTF
TRBJ1-2 . TRBV30 . TGTGCCTGGAGTGTGGCAGGTACCCACTATGGCTACACCTTC CAWSVAGTHYGYTF
TRBJ2-4 few TRBV13 TRBD2 TGTGCCAGCAGCAAGACTAGCGGGGGGGCCTTTGAAAACATTCAGTACTTC CASSKTSGGAFENIQYF
TRBJ2-2 few TRBV18 . TGTGCCAGCTCACCGGCGGACCGAACAGGGACCGGGGAGCTGTTTTTT CASSPADRTGTGELFF
TRBJ1-6 . TRBV7-6 . TGTGCCAGCAGCTCCACAGGGAATTCACCCCTCCACTTT CASSSTGNSPLHF
TRBJ1-4 . TRBV27 TRBD1 TGTGCCAGCATAAGGGACAGGGGCCGCCCAAATGAAAAACTGTTTTTT CASIRDRGRPNEKLFF
TRBJ1-5 few TRBV5-5 . TGTGCCAGCAACCCGAGGGTCGGAAGCAATCAGCCCCAGCATTTT CASNPRVGSNQPQHF
TRBJ1-5 . TRBV13 . TGTGCCAGCAGCCGCGGTGGTGGAAATCAGCCCCAGCATTTT CASSRGGGNQPQHF
TRBJ2-1 . TRBV4-3 . TGCGCCAGCAGCCAAGGACGCCTTATACGTCCTAGTGAGCAGTTCTTC CASSQGRLIRPSEQFF
TRBJ1-5 . TRBV6-1 . TGTGCCAGCAGTGAAGCGGGCAGGACAGTTCCCCAGCATTTT CASSEAGRTVPQHF
TRBJ2-3 once TRBV19 TRBD1 TGTGCCAGTAGTCCCGATAGGGACAGGGGGCTCAGTGGCACAGATACGCAGTATTTT CASSPDRDRGLSGTDTQYF
TRBJ2-7 . TRBV9 . TGTGCCAGCAGCGTACATCGCGGTCCCTCCTACGAGCAGTACTTC CASSVHRGPSYEQYF
TRBJ1-2 few TRBV30 TRBD1 TGTGCCTGGAAGACAGGGGGCGCAGGTGGCTACACCTTC CAWKTGGAGGYTF
TRBJ1-4 once TRBV7-2 . TGTGCCAGCAGCTCCAGAGGTCGGGAAAAACTGTTTTTT CASSSRGREKLFF
TRBJ2-5 . TRBV25-1 . TGTGCCAGCAGTGAATATAAGGGGCAAGAGACCCAGTACTTC CASSEYKGQETQYF
TRBJ1-4 . TRBV7-7 . TGTGCTAGCAGCACCGACAGGCTTAGTGAAAAACTGTTTTTT CASSTDRLSEKLFF
TRBJ2-3 . TRBV7-9 TRBD1 TGTGCCAGCAGCCTCCGGGACAGGGGGTCAGATACGCAGTATTTT CASSLRDRGSDTQYF
TRBJ1-3 . TRBV7-6 . TGTGCCAGCAGCTTAGCGCGGCAGAATGGAAACACCATATATTTT CASSLARQNGNTIYF
TRBJ2-5 . TRBV5-8 TRBD2 TGTGCCAGCAGCCCGGAAGGGAGGGCCCAAATCGGGACCCAGTACTTC CASSPEGRAQIGTQYF
TRBJ1-3 . TRBV9 . TGTGCCAGCAGCGTAGATGGGGGCGGCTCTGGAAACACCATATATTTT CASSVDGGGSGNTIYF
TRBJ2-7 few TRBV6-6 . TGTGCCAGCAGTTCCGGGGGTCGGGGCTACGAGCAGTACTTC CASSSGGRGYEQYF
TRBJ2-1 . TRBV30 TRBD2 TGTGCCTGGAGTGTAGGGCGGGGGGGCCTAGCCGGGTTCAATGAGCAGTTCTTC CAWSVGRGGLAGFNEQFF
TRBJ2-7 . TRBV9 TRBD2 TGTGCCAGCAGCCCCGGAGCTAGCGGGGTATCGGGGGAGCAGTACTTC CASSPGASGVSGEQYF
TRBJ2-7 . TRBV4-2 TRBD1 TGTGCCAGCAGCCAAGGCGGAGCGGGACAGGGCTACGAGCAGTACTTC CASSQGGAGQGYEQYF
TRBJ2-1 once TRBV27 . TGTGCCAGCAGTTTAGAGGCTGGGTCTAGCTCCTACAATGAGCAGTTCTTC CASSLEAGSSSYNEQFF
TRBJ2-7 . TRBV5-1 . TGCGCCAGCAGCTTGGCGGTGGGTTCGGGTGAGCAGTACTTC CASSLAVGSGEQYF
TRBJ1-2 . TRBV7-9 TRBD1 TGTGCCAGCAGCTCCCCCGAGACAGGGTCTTATGGCTACACCTTC CASSSPETGSYGYTF
TRBJ2-4 . TRBV19 . TGTGCCAGTAGTCCAACGTTAACTTTTGGAGCCAAAAACATTCAGTACTTC CASSPTLTFGAKNIQYF
TRBJ2-2 . TRBV7-3 . TGTGCCAGCAGCCCCCTCGGGGGTGGCCTGGGCACCGGGGAGCTGTTTTTT CASSPLGGGLGTGELFF
TRBJ2-1 . TRBV30 . TGTGCCTGGAGTGTAGGGCTAGCTGGTTTCGGGGGCTACAATGAGCAGTTCTTC CAWSVGLAGFGGYNEQFF
TRBJ2-7 . TRBV7-9 TRBD1 TGTGCCAGCAGCGACAGGGGACCCTACGAGCAGTACTTC CASSDRGPYEQYF
TRBJ1-2 . TRBV20-1 . TGCAGTGCCCCAAGCGGCTACACCTTC CSAPSGYTF
TRBJ1-1 . TRBV6-5 . TGTGCCAGCAGCCTAGGGGGGGGGAAGGGCACTGAAGCTTTCTTT CASSLGGGKGTEAFF
TRBJ2-3 . TRBV5-1 . TGCGCCAGCAGAATGGCAGGCCTGACCCCAGATACGCAGTATTTT CASRMAGLTPDTQYF
TRBJ1-2 . TRBV9 . TGTGCCAGCAGCGACAGGGATGGCTACACCTTC CASSDRDGYTF
TRBJ2-2 . TRBV10-3 TRBD1 TGTGCCATCAGCCGGACAGGGGGTTTTACCGGGGAGCTGTTTTTT CAISRTGGFTGELFF
TRBJ2-3 . TRBV4-2 . TGTGCCAGCAGCTCGGGACAAACAGATACGCAGTATTTT CASSSGQTDTQYF
TRBJ2-7 few TRBV5-1 TRBD2 TGCGCCAGCAGCTTGGGTGAGCTGGGGCGGGGGACTTACGAGCAGTACTTC CASSLGELGRGTYEQYF
TRBJ1-6 . TRBV27 TRBD1 TGTGCCAGCAGTTTAGGGGACAGGGGCCCCTATAATTCACCCCTCCACTTT CASSLGDRGPYNSPLHF
TRBJ2-2 . TRBV6-6 TRBD1 TGTGCCAGCAGTTGGGACAGGGCGAACACCGGGGAGCTGTTTTTT CASSWDRANTGELFF
TRBJ1-2 . TRBV10-3 TRBD1 TGTGCCATCTTATCGGCAGGGGGCATAGGCGACTATGGCTACACCTTC CAILSAGGIGDYGYTF
TRBJ2-7 . TRBV5-1 TRBD1 TGCGCCAGCAGCTCCCTCCAGGGGGCCTACGAGCAGTACTTC CASSSLQGAYEQYF
TRBJ2-7 . TRBV6-6 . TGTGCCAGCAGCTCCCACCGGGGGTTTTGGGACGAGCAGTACTTC CASSSHRGFWDEQYF
TRBJ1-1 . TRBV5-1 . TGCGCCAGCAGCTTGCTTCCAGGAGGCACTGAAGCTTTCTTT CASSLLPGGTEAFF
TRBJ2-2 . TRBV19 TRBD1 TGTGCCAGTAGTCCCGGGACAGAGAGGACCGGGGAGCTGTTTTTT CASSPGTERTGELFF
TRBJ2-7 . TRBV18 TRBD1 TGTGCCAGCTCCGCGAATAAGTTCGGACAGGGAGTCGACGAGCAGTACTTC CASSANKFGQGVDEQYF
TRBJ1-3 few TRBV25-1 TRBD1 TGTGCCAGCAGTGAAACCGGGACAGGGTCTGGAAACACCATATATTTT CASSETGTGSGNTIYF
TRBJ1-1 . TRBV18 . TGTGCCAGCTCCTCGGGGAAGGGAAGAAACACTGAAGCTTTCTTT CASSSGKGRNTEAFF
TRBJ2-7 few TRBV2 . TGTGCCAGCTTCTTCTGGGGGGGGGCGCTGGACGAGCAGTACTTC CASFFWGGALDEQYF
TRBJ2-3 . TRBV5-1 . TGCGCCAGCAGCTTGGAGCTGACTGGAACAGATACGCAGTATTTT CASSLELTGTDTQYF
TRBJ1-5 . TRBV12-5 . TGTGCTAGTGCCACCTTTACTTCGCCCCAGCATTTT CASATFTSPQHF
TRBJ2-1 few TRBV7-3 TRBD2 TGTGCCAGCCCCGCGACTAGCGGGGGGAGCTCCTACAATGAGCAGTTCTTC CASPATSGGSSYNEQFF
TRBJ1-2 . TRBV19 . TGTGCCAGTAGTATAGAAACAGGCCGGGGCTACACCTTC CASSIETGRGYTF
TRBJ1-6 many TRBV7-2 TRBD1 TGTGCCAGCGGCTTTTGGGGGACAGGGAGGAATTCACCCCTCCACTTT CASGFWGTGRNSPLHF